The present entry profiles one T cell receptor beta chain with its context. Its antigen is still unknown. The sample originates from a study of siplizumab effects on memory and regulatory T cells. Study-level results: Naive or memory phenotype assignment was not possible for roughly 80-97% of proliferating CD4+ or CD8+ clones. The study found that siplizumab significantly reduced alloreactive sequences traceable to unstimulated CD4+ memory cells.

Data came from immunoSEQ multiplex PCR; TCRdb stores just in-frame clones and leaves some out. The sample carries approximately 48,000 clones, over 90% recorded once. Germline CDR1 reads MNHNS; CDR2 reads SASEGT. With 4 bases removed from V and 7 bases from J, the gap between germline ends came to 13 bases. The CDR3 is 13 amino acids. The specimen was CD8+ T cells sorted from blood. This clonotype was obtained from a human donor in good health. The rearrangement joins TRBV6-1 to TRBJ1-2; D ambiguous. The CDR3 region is CASSGNTRGGYTF. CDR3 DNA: TGTGCCAGCAGTGGTAATACCCGGGGTGGCTACACCTTC.